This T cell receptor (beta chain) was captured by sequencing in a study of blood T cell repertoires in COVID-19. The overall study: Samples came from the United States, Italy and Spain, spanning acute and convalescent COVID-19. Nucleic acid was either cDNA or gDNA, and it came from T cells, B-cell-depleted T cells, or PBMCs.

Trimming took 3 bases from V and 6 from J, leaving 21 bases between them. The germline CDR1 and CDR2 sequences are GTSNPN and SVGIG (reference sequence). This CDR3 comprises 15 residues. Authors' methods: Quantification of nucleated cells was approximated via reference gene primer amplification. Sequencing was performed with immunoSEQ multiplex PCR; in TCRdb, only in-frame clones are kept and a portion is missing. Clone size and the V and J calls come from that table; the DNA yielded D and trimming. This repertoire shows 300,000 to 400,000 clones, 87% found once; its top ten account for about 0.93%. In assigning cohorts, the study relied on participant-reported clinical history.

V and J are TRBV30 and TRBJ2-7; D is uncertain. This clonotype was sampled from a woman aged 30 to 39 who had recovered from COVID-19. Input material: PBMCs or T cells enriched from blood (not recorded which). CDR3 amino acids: CAWRNRTQPLGEQYF. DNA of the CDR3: TGTGCCTGGAGAAACAGAACTCAGCCCCTCGGCGAGCAGTACTTC.